The clone carrying this T cell receptor beta chain showed up just a few times. Its antigen is unidentified. This record belongs to a study of response to subunit inactivated influenza vaccine. General study results and limits: Authors suggested each seasonal influenza vaccination recruits few new T cells.

TCRdb re-derived calls from the RT-PCR reads in MiXCR, one entry per CDR3 protein. Of 550,000 to 800,000 distinct CDR3 sequences in the sample, roughly 13% were seen once. The CDR3 is 15 residues long. V dropped 8 bases and J dropped 7 bases, with 20 bases sitting between them. The clonotype originates from a man aged 50 to 60 who received an inactivated influenza vaccine. The sample was PBMCs from blood, taken roughly 2 weeks before vaccination. The V gene is TRBV12-3 or TRBV12-4, the J gene TRBJ2-2, with D perhaps matching TRBD1 (7 bases). The CDR3 DNA follows: TGTGCCAGCTCCCTGAGGAGGGGGCGAAGCGGGGAGCTGTTTTTT. Its translation: CASSLRRGRSGELFF.